This entry lists 27 T cell receptor beta chains sequenced from one sample in a study of T cells expressing NK-cell markers. For each CDR3 protein, TCRdb gives one entry from its re-call of the 5' RACE reads, without DNA. The sample has under 600,000 distinct CDR3 sequences. The specimen was blood T cells: a sorted CD56 or NKG2C T cell subset, CD4+ or CD8+ T cells, or bulk PBMC T cells (not recorded which). The receptor set was obtained from a woman aged 45-60 years in good health.

The J gene is TRBJ2-1, the V gene TRBV29-1; TCRdb proposes TRBD1, but this gene call is untestable without DNA. Germline V lookup: CDR1 SQVTM, CDR2 ANQGSEA. This CDR3 contains 13 residues. CDR3 in amino acids: CSVVAPLLGEQFF.

The chain recombines TRBV5-1 with TRBJ2-1; TCRdb's D gene call, TRBD2, goes unchecked for lack of DNA. The germline CDR1 and CDR2 sequences are SGHRS and YFSETQ. This CDR3 region has 15 residues. This CDR3 reads CASSLRGLADNEQFF.

The V and J genes are TRBV5-1 and TRBJ1-1. The germline V gene encodes CDR1 SGHRS and CDR2 YFSETQ. The length of the CDR3 is 14 residues. CDR3 sequence reads: CASRVVGPDTEAFF.

The J gene is TRBJ2-1, the V gene TRBV20-1; lacking DNA, the TRBD2 call made by TCRdb goes unchecked. The length of the CDR3 is 14 residues. Looked up from germline, CDR1 is DFQATT and CDR2 is SNEGSKA (reference sequence). The CDR3 reads CSASKGGAGEEQFF.

The chain combines TRBV27 with TRBJ2-7; checking the TCRdb D call of TRBD2 is not possible without DNA. From germline, CDR1 is MNHEY and CDR2 SMNVEV (reference sequence). The CDR3 extends over 14 amino acids. The CDR3 protein is CASSLFASGYEQYF.

V gene TRBV12-3 or TRBV12-4 combines with J gene TRBJ1-1; TCRdb calls TRBD1, which cannot be checked without DNA. The CDR3 is made up of 13 amino acids. The chain's CDR3 is CASSLDPGGEAFF.

V and J are TRBV12-3 or TRBV12-4 and TRBJ2-2; absent DNA, TCRdb's TRBD2 call cannot be checked. This CDR3 comprises 16 residues. The CDR3 loop is CASRKGGLANTGELFF.

The chain combines TRBV12-3 or TRBV12-4 with TRBJ2-1; TCRdb lists TRBD2, though no DNA is available to test this call. The CDR3 extends over 15 amino acids. CDR3 protein: CASRTSGRGSNEQFF.

The genes are TRBV19 and TRBJ2-5. This CDR3 is built from 15 residues. CDR1 and CDR2 (germline): LNHDA, SQIVND (reference sequence). CDR3 loop: CASSLKGIHGETQYF.

The chain combines TRBV25-1 with TRBJ2-5. The CDR3 is made up of 13 amino acids. The V gene's germline CDR1 is MGHDK and CDR2 SYGVNS. CDR3 residues: CASSLGAETPEHF.

The gene calls are TRBV24-1 and TRBJ2-2; TCRdb's D gene call, TRBD2, goes unchecked for lack of DNA. The CDR3 consists of 18 residues. CDR1 KGHDR and CDR2 SFDVKD come from the germline V gene. CDR3 protein: CATRPLLAGGQSAGELFF.

V usage is TRBV27 and J usage is TRBJ2-1; TCRdb returns TRBD1, unconfirmable since there is no DNA. CDR3 length: 13 amino acids. Germline V gives CDR1 MNHEY, CDR2 SMNVEV (reference sequence). The CDR3 sequence is CASSLLSRPKQFF.

This chain's CDR3 is CASSPFAGTGELFF. The chain employs TRBV6-6 and TRBJ2-2. CDR3 length equals 14 residues. CDR1 MNHNY and CDR2 SVGAGI come from the germline V gene (reference sequence).

The chain carries TRBV9 and TRBJ2-3; TCRdb lists TRBD2, though no DNA is available to test this call. The germline CDR1 and CDR2 sequences are SGDLS and YYNGEE. The CDR3 sequence is 15 residues long. The CDR3 sequence is CASSVAGGWGDTQYF.

The chain joins TRBV27 to TRBJ2-3; TCRdb picks TRBD1, but there is no DNA to check that call. CDR3 size: 15 residues. Germline loops: CDR1 MNHEY, CDR2 SMNVEV (reference sequence). The CDR3 loop reads CASSFGGPRGDTQYF.

The rearrangement links TRBV14 to TRBJ2-3; no DNA is available, so the TRBD2 call from TCRdb remains unchecked. The CDR3 covers 17 residues. CDR1 is SGHDN, CDR2 FVKESK, per germline. The CDR3: CASSQEVVAGPTDTQYF.

This sequence joins TRBV19 and TRBJ1-2. This CDR3 comprises 13 residues. The germline V gene encodes CDR1 LNHDA and CDR2 SQIVND (reference sequence). The CDR3 sequence: CASSIAPDAGYTF.

The chain employs TRBV14 and TRBJ2-1; TCRdb names TRBD2, which stays unverified in the absence of DNA. This CDR3 spans 16 amino acids. Germline V gene sequence: CDR1 SGHDN, CDR2 FVKESK. This CDR3 reads CASKKGGLALRHEQFF.

The V and J genes are TRBV5-1 and TRBJ2-3. The germline CDR1 and CDR2 sequences are SGHRS and YFSETQ. The length of the CDR3 is 13 residues. The CDR3 loop reads CASRDENTDTQYF.

The J gene is TRBJ2-7, the V gene TRBV9; TCRdb indicates TRBD1, and absent DNA this call remains unverified. From germline, CDR1 is SGDLS and CDR2 YYNGEE. The CDR3 contains 16 residues. CDR3 region: CASSATWDRGLGEQYF.

The genes are TRBV5-1 and TRBJ2-1; the TCRdb call, TRBD1, lacks DNA for checking. The germline gives CDR1 SGHRS, CDR2 YFSETQ. This CDR3 has 14 residues. CDR3 sequence: CASSLGPVRWEQFF.

The J gene is TRBJ2-1, the V gene TRBV6-5; TCRdb names TRBD2, which stays unverified in the absence of DNA. In germline, CDR1 is MNHEY, CDR2 SVGAGI. This CDR3 has 15 amino acids. CDR3 sequence: CASRWGTKGDNEQFF.

J is TRBJ2-3 and V is TRBV6-5; TCRdb outputs TRBD2, but without DNA this stays unchecked. This CDR3 region has 19 residues. Germline V gives CDR1 MNHEY, CDR2 SVGAGI. Here the CDR3 reads CASSQRTSGRTLGTDTQYF.

The chain is built from TRBV7-7 and TRBJ2-1; TCRdb selects TRBD1, and the lack of DNA leaves this call unchecked. In germline, CDR1 is SSHAT, CDR2 FNYEAQ (reference sequence). The CDR3 extends over 14 amino acids. This CDR3 is CASSSSGGETKQFF.

The chain couples TRBV7-2 to TRBJ2-7; with no DNA, the TCRdb D assignment of TRBD1 cannot be verified. CDR1 and CDR2 (germline): SGHTA, FQGNSA. This CDR3 region has 14 residues. The CDR3 sequence: CASSLNRGVYEQYF. Together with reference TRBV7-2 and TRBJ2-7, the CDR3 gives the full variable domain: GAGVSQSPSNKVTEKGKDVELRCDPISGHTALYWYRQSLGQGLEFLIYFQGNSAPDKSGLPSDRFSAERTGGSVSTLTIQRTQQEDSAVYLCASSLNRGVYEQYFGPGTRLTVT.

The chain combines TRBV29-1 with TRBJ2-3; TCRdb's D call of TRBD2 is untestable without DNA. The CDR3 spans 15 residues. In germline, CDR1 is SQVTM, CDR2 ANQGSEA. The CDR3: CSVEVLAGVLDTQYF.

The chain employs TRBV5-1 and TRBJ2-7. This CDR3 comprises 13 residues. CDR1 and CDR2 (germline): SGHRS, YFSETQ. Here the CDR3 reads CAPLEGVTYEQYF.